These 26 T cell receptor beta chains share one sample of origin, sequenced in a study of T cell responses to AZD1222 COVID-19 vaccine. Using immunoSEQ multiplex PCR, the repertoire was profiled, and TCRdb retains in-frame clones only, with some absent. The table shows 100,000 to 150,000 clones, with more than 80% occurring only once. The source material was peripheral blood, sampled on day 0 of AZD1222 vaccination. The origin of the receptors is an adult in good health.

The chain uses TRBV30 and TRBJ1-1; weak D call: TRBD1 (5 bases). The CDR3 covers 12 residues. The germline V and J ends were trimmed by 4 bases and 5 bases, with 11 bases remaining between them. Germline values: CDR1 GTSNPN, CDR2 SVGIG (reference sequence). CDR3: CAWKQDYTEAFF. The CDR3 nucleotides read TGTGCCTGGAAACAGGATTATACTGAAGCTTTCTTT.

V is TRBV6-4 and J is TRBJ2-1, with 9 bases matching TRBD2. J was trimmed by 7 bases and V by 6 bases; bases with no gene match: 13. The CDR3 spans 16 residues. From germline, CDR1 is MRHNA and CDR2 SNTAGT. CDR3 nucleotide sequence: TGTGCCAGCAGCCTCTCGATAGCGGGAGCGGGTAATGAGCAGTTCTTC. It specifies CASSLSIAGAGNEQFF.

The chain uses TRBV6-5 and TRBJ2-7, with 9 bases identical to TRBD2. CDR1 and CDR2 from the germline V gene are MNHEY and SVGAGI. The CDR3 extends over 14 amino acids. Trimming removed 7 bases from V and 7 bases from J; junction bases left unmatched: 11. The chain's CDR3 is CASKTLAGVGEQYF. CDR3 nucleotide sequence: TGTGCCAGCAAGACTTTAGCGGGAGTGGGGGAGCAGTACTTC.

This chain connects TRBV10-3 to TRBJ2-2; either TRBD1 or TRBD2 may fit D (6 bases each). CDR1 ENHRY and CDR2 SYGVKD come from the germline V gene. V shed 0 bases and J shed 0 bases, with 17 bases lying between them. The CDR3 contains 19 residues. CDR3 nucleotides: TGTGCCATCAGTGAGTCTAACGTGGGGGCTAGCGCGAACACCGGGGAGCTGTTTTTT. Translation: CAISESNVGASANTGELFF.

The CDR3 reads CASSMEQGYTEAFF. The CDR3 DNA is TGTGCCAGTAGTATGGAACAGGGATACACTGAAGCTTTCTTT. The rearrangement joins TRBV19 to TRBJ1-1; TRBD1 is a possible D gene (6 bases). Looked up from germline, CDR1 is LNHDA and CDR2 is SQIVND (reference sequence). Trimming removed 3 bases at V and 3 bases at J, with 11 bases between. The CDR3 sequence is 14 residues long.

The chain combines TRBV5-1 with TRBJ1-1, with D perhaps TRBD1 (5 bases). The CDR3 is 15 amino acids. Germline V gene lookup returns CDR1 SGHRS and CDR2 YFSETQ. Deletions cut 4 bases from V and 2 bases from J, with 15 bases between. This chain's CDR3 is CASSPDGGTNTEAFF. CDR3 coding DNA: TGCGCCAGCAGCCCCGACGGAGGGACCAACACTGAAGCTTTCTTT.

The chain couples TRBV30 to TRBJ1-5; D uncertain. The CDR3 contains 13 residues. Trimming removed 6 bases at V and 2 bases at J, with 11 bases between. Germline V gives CDR1 GTSNPN, CDR2 SVGIG (reference sequence). In DNA, the CDR3 is TGTGCCTGTACCGGGGAGGGCAATCAGCCCCAGCATTTT. Protein sequence: CACTGEGNQPQHF.

The V gene is TRBV4-3, the J gene TRBJ2-7, with a weak D call TRBD1 (6 bases). The germline gives CDR1 LGHNA, CDR2 YSLEER. V dropped 0 bases and J dropped 4 bases, with 10 bases sitting between them. The CDR3 runs to 14 residues. The CDR3 coding sequence is TGCGCCAGCAGCCAAGATCAGGGGCCTTACGAGCAGTACTTC. Residues: CASSQDQGPYEQYF.

The V gene is TRBV11-2, the J gene TRBJ1-6, with D possibly matching TRBD1 (5 bases). V gave up 3 bases and J gave up 8 bases, with 5 bases separating them. The germline CDR1 and CDR2 sequences are SGHAT and FQNNGV. The CDR3 runs to 12 residues. The CDR3 region is CASSLGHSPLHF. CDR3 nucleotide sequence: TGTGCCAGCAGCTTGGGGCATTCACCCCTCCACTTT.

The V call is TRBV19, the J call TRBJ1-5; D ambiguous. V lost 3 bases and J lost 5, with 8 bases in between. The CDR3 totals 13 residues. Germline CDR1 is LNHDA and CDR2 is SQIVND (reference sequence). The CDR3 sequence: CASSIQEYQPQHF. The CDR3 DNA sequence: TGTGCCAGTAGTATCCAAGAATATCAGCCCCAGCATTTT.

The genes are TRBV2 and TRBJ2-1, with 7 positions matching TRBD2. This CDR3 is 15 amino acids long. V shed 8 bases, J shed 5 bases, and the junction held 12 bases outside the gene matches. In germline, CDR1 is SNHLY, CDR2 FYNNEI. CDR3 nucleotide sequence: TGTGCCAGCCCCGAGGGGTTAGCGGGCAACAATGAGCAGTTCTTC. This gives the protein CASPEGLAGNNEQFF.

This sequence joins TRBV10-3 and TRBJ1-1, with no clear D. Germline-derived CDR1 and CDR2 are ENHRY and SYGVKD. The CDR3 has 13 residues. Trimming took 4 bases from V and 1 from J, leaving 7 bases between them. This CDR3 is CAISVWENTEAFF. CDR3 coding DNA: TGTGCCATCAGTGTCTGGGAGAACACTGAAGCTTTCTTT.

The chain combines TRBV7-3 with TRBJ1-1; weak D call: TRBD1 (5 bases). The CDR3 has 13 residues. The germline V and J ends were trimmed by 6 bases and 1 base, with 9 bases remaining between them. Germline CDR1 and CDR2: SGHTA and FQGTGA. The CDR3 DNA reads TGTGCCAGCAGTCCCGGGACGAACACTGAAGCTTTCTTT. Its protein is CASSPGTNTEAFF.

The genes are TRBV10-3 and TRBJ2-7; the match to TRBD1 covers 8 bases. V lost 5 bases, J lost 0 bases, and 6 bases stayed unmatched. Germline V lookup: CDR1 ENHRY, CDR2 SYGVKD. This CDR3 is built from 15 residues. CDR3 region: CAISSLDRASYEQYF. CDR3 in DNA: TGTGCCATCAGTTCGCTGGACAGGGCCTCCTACGAGCAGTACTTC.

V and J are TRBV27 and TRBJ2-5; possible D gene TRBD2, 6 bases. Trimming shortened V by 0 bases and J by 7 bases, and 15 bases separated the two germline ends. The CDR3 is 15 amino acids. Looked up from germline, CDR1 is MNHEY and CDR2 is SMNVEV (reference sequence). CDR3 coding DNA: TGTGCCAGCAGTTTATCGGGAGTCGCCGGGGGGACCCAGTACTTC. Translation gives CASSLSGVAGGTQYF.

The CDR3 DNA reads as TGTGCCAGCAGTTTAAGCGGGAATGGTTACAATGAGCAGTTCTTC. Its protein is CASSLSGNGYNEQFF. The V gene is TRBV6-2 or TRBV6-3, the J gene TRBJ2-1; 7 bases fit TRBD2. This CDR3 has 15 amino acids. The V gene's germline CDR1 is MNHEY and CDR2 SVGEGT. V shed 4 bases, J shed 4 bases, and the junction held 7 bases outside the gene matches.

J is TRBJ1-3 and V is TRBV29-1; TRBD1 aligns across 11 bases. The CDR3 loop spans 16 amino acids. V was pared by 6 bases and J by 2 bases, with 9 bases of the junction left unmatched. Germline CDR1 is SQVTM and CDR2 is ANQGSEA. CDR3 coding DNA: TGCAGCGTGGCCGGGACAGGGGGATCCCCTGGAAACACCATATATTTT. Translated: CSVAGTGGSPGNTIYF.

The chain couples TRBV7-3 to TRBJ2-7; 10 bases are a match to TRBD1. The CDR3 runs to 14 residues. With V trimmed by 3 bases and J by 3 bases, 2 bases remained unmatched. Germline CDR1 and CDR2: SGHTA and FQGTGA. In DNA, the CDR3 is TGTGCCAGCAGCTTCGGGACAGGGGACTACGAGCAGTACTTC. This encodes CASSFGTGDYEQYF.

V gene TRBV7-9 combines with J gene TRBJ2-2; no firm D call. V lost 3 bases and J 11 bases, leaving 16 bases between the germline ends. Germline V gene sequence: CDR1 SEHNR, CDR2 FQNEAQ (reference sequence). The CDR3 has 14 residues. The CDR3 DNA reads as TGTGCCAGCAGCTTTAGGACCCCCCTCGGCGAGCTGTTTTTT. Protein product: CASSFRTPLGELFF.

The V gene is TRBV9, the J gene TRBJ2-3; 9 bases fit TRBD2. The CDR3 is 16 residues long. Losses at the gene ends were 2 bases for V and 1 base for J; bases not matched to a gene: 5. The germline gives CDR1 SGDLS, CDR2 YYNGEE. CDR3 protein: CASSVWREGGTDTQYF. The CDR3 DNA sequence: TGTGCCAGCAGCGTTTGGCGGGAGGGAGGCACAGATACGCAGTATTTT. The entire variable domain, with the rest obtained from reference TRBV9 and TRBJ2-3, is as follows: DSGVTQTPKHLITATGQRVTLRCSPRSGDLSVYWYQQSLDQGLQFLIQYYNGEERAKGNILERFSAQQFPDLHSELNLSSLELGDSALYFCASSVWREGGTDTQYFGPGTRLTVL.

The rearrangement uses TRBV19 and TRBJ1-1; TRBD1 matches 11 bases. V was clipped by 6 bases and J by 4 bases; unmatched bases: 7. CDR1 LNHDA and CDR2 SQIVND come from the germline V gene (reference sequence). CDR3 length: 15 amino acids. The DNA of the CDR3 is TGTGCCAGTAGGACCTCCGGGACAGGGGGCACTGAAGCTTTCTTT. Its translation: CASRTSGTGGTEAFF. The full variable domain, completed using reference TRBV19 and TRBJ1-1, is DGGITQSPKYLFRKEGQNVTLSCEQNLNHDAMYWYRQDPGQGLRLIYYSQIVNDFQKGDIAEGYSVSREKKESFPLTVTSAQKNPTAFYLCASRTSGTGGTEAFFGQGTRLTVV.

J is TRBJ1-3 and V is TRBV24-1; D is perhaps TRBD1 (6 bases). The CDR3 contains 13 residues. With 5 bases removed from V and 6 bases from J, the gap between germline ends came to 10 bases. Germline loops: CDR1 KGHDR, CDR2 SFDVKD. The CDR3 bases are TGTGCCACCAGTGCGGGGGCGGAAAACACCATATATTTT. Protein product: CATSAGAENTIYF.

The gene calls are TRBV24-1 and TRBJ2-5; D may match TRBD1 or TRBD2 (5 bases each). CDR3 length: 17 residues. Trimming left V 2 bases short and J 3 bases short, with 18 bases between. Germline values: CDR1 KGHDR, CDR2 SFDVKD. Written as DNA, the CDR3 is TGTGCCACCAGTGATTCGAGCGCCGGGACGGCTAAAGAGACCCAGTACTTC. Its translation is CATSDSSAGTAKETQYF.

This sequence joins TRBV11-2 and TRBJ2-7; 8 bases map to TRBD1. V was clipped by 5 bases and J by 3 bases; unmatched bases: 9. In germline, CDR1 is SGHAT, CDR2 FQNNGV. The CDR3 length is 15 residues. The CDR3 bases are TGTGCCAGCAGCGCCTTACAGGGGGTCGACTACGAGCAGTACTTC. It is translated as CASSALQGVDYEQYF.

This clone was counted once. DNA of the CDR3: TGCGCCAGCAGCCAAGTTCTACTAGCGGGCGAGCAGTACTTC. It encodes CASSQVLLAGEQYF. This chain connects TRBV4-3 to TRBJ2-7, with 9 nucleotides matching TRBD2. The CDR3 has 14 residues. Losses at the gene ends were 1 base for V and 6 bases for J; bases not matched to a gene: 4. Germline V gene lookup returns CDR1 LGHNA and CDR2 YSLEER.

The chain has TRBV29-1 and TRBJ2-6, with 8 bases lining up with TRBD1. In germline, CDR1 is SQVTM, CDR2 ANQGSEA. The CDR3 consists of 17 residues. V shed 5 bases, J shed 1 base, and the junction held 10 bases outside the gene matches. CDR3 sequence: CSVYALQGASGANVLTF. For the CDR3, the DNA is TGCAGCGTTTATGCGTTGCAGGGGGCGTCTGGGGCCAACGTCCTGACTTTC.